Below, one T cell receptor (beta chain) is given with its context. What it recognizes is unknown. There are 13 residues in the CDR3. V was cut by 3 bases and J by 8 bases, with 14 bases left in between. Looked up from germline, CDR1 is SGHDT and CDR2 is YYEEEE. Researchers made TCR cDNA using 5'RACE template switching, and this step added a universal primer site and UMIs. One entry per CDR3 protein, called by TCRdb with MiXCR from the 5' RACE reads. The repertoire holds under 600,000 distinct CDR3 sequences, with roughly 13% as singletons. This sample was included in a study of T cells after yellow fever vaccination. Study summary: SMART-Seq v4 Ultra Low Input prepared the low-cell-number fractions.

Broader study findings: Any FACS-sorted repertoire could hold abundant clonotypes that contaminate it from the bulk population. A small share of clonotypes appeared in both CD4 and CD8 compartments.

The sample here was PBMCs, taken on the day of the yellow fever booster vaccination. V usage is TRBV5-6 and J usage is TRBJ1-2; tentative D call: TRBD1 (5 bases). The source is a man aged 25-45 years who received the YFV17D yellow fever vaccine. CDR3 amino acids: CASSSLGGDGYTF. The CDR3 region has the DNA TGTGCCAGCAGCTCGTTGGGAGGGGACGGCTACACCTTC.